These T cell receptor beta chains were read from a single sample in a study of shared clonotypes between healthy human individuals. Here immunoSEQ multiplex PCR was the method, and the copy in TCRdb shows in-frame clones only, minus some. The repertoire consists of approximately 1,000,000 clones, with roughly 74% occurring once and the leading ten covering about 0.52%. Sequenced sample: memory CD4+ T cells from PBMCs. All receptors derive from a man in his late teens or twenties in good health. Some clones in this sample may be carry-over from other donors' samples. The CDR3 runs from the conserved cysteine through the conserved F or W. The D gene is left open where the match is weak. Only some rows state a clone size, as once, few, many or a class for expanded clones.

D gene: TRBD2; J gene: TRBJ2-3; clone size: -; V gene: TRBV7-7; CDR3 DNA: TGTGCCAGCAGCTTGGGACTAGCGGGAGCGACAGATACGCAGTATTTT; CDR3 protein: CASSLGLAGATDTQYF
D gene: -; J gene: TRBJ1-2; clone size: once; V gene: TRBV20-1; CDR3 DNA: TGCAGTGCCCACATGAGTGGCTACACCTTC; CDR3 protein: CSAHMSGYTF
D gene: -; J gene: TRBJ1-1; clone size: -; V gene: TRBV5-1; CDR3 DNA: TGCGCCAGCAGCTTGGGGGGACGAGAGGGGCGTGCTTTCTTT; CDR3 protein: CASSLGGREGRAFF
D gene: TRBD2; J gene: TRBJ2-3; clone size: -; V gene: TRBV28; CDR3 DNA: TGTGCCAGCAGTTTAGGACTAGCGGCAAGCACAGATACGCAGTATTTT; CDR3 protein: CASSLGLAASTDTQYF
D gene: TRBD1; J gene: TRBJ1-5; clone size: -; V gene: TRBV2; CDR3 DNA: TGTGCCAGCGGGAAAGACAGGGGGTATGGTCAGCCCCAGCATTTT; CDR3 protein: CASGKDRGYGQPQHF
D gene: TRBD2; J gene: TRBJ2-3; clone size: -; V gene: TRBV27; CDR3 DNA: TGTGCCAGCAGTCCGCAAGCGGGAGTGATATATACGCAGTATTTT; CDR3 protein: CASSPQAGVIYTQYF
D gene: TRBD1; J gene: TRBJ2-7; clone size: few; V gene: TRBV11-2; CDR3 DNA: TGTGCCAGCAGCAATAGAGGGGCAGGGGGCCCTTACGAGCAGTACTTC; CDR3 protein: CASSNRGAGGPYEQYF
D gene: -; J gene: TRBJ1-5; clone size: -; V gene: TRBV28; CDR3 DNA: TGTGCCAGCAGTACCACTCAGCCCCAGCATTTT; CDR3 protein: CASSTTQPQHF
D gene: -; J gene: TRBJ2-1; clone size: -; V gene: TRBV9; CDR3 DNA: TGTGCCAGCAGCGTAGTACTTACGGATGAGCAGTTCTTC; CDR3 protein: CASSVVLTDEQFF
D gene: -; J gene: TRBJ2-1; clone size: -; V gene: TRBV5-1; CDR3 DNA: TGCGCCAGCAGCTCAACATACAATGAGCAGTTCTTC; CDR3 protein: CASSSTYNEQFF
D gene: TRBD1; J gene: TRBJ2-7; clone size: -; V gene: TRBV25-1; CDR3 DNA: TGTGCCAGCAGTGGAACAGGGGGCCGGTCCTACGAGCAGTACTTC; CDR3 protein: CASSGTGGRSYEQYF
D gene: -; J gene: TRBJ1-3; clone size: once; V gene: TRBV6-1; CDR3 DNA: TGTGCCAGCAGTACGACATCCTCTGGAAACACCATATATTTT; CDR3 protein: CASSTTSSGNTIYF
D gene: -; J gene: TRBJ2-1; clone size: -; V gene: TRBV29-1; CDR3 DNA: TGCAGCGTCCGAGGAGGGTCGGTACCTGACAATGAGCAGTTCTTC; CDR3 protein: CSVRGGSVPDNEQFF
D gene: TRBD1; J gene: TRBJ1-2; clone size: -; V gene: TRBV11-1; CDR3 DNA: TGTGCCAGCAGCCCCGGACAGGGGTATGGCTACACCTTC; CDR3 protein: CASSPGQGYGYTF
D gene: TRBD1; J gene: TRBJ2-7; clone size: -; V gene: TRBV5-4; CDR3 DNA: TGTGCCAGCTCCCCCGGGACAGGGAGGACTTACGAGCAGTACTTC; CDR3 protein: CASSPGTGRTYEQYF
D gene: -; J gene: TRBJ1-3; clone size: -; V gene: TRBV7-2; CDR3 DNA: TGTGCCAGCAGCTCGTCTGGGAGCTCTGGAAACACCATATATTTT; CDR3 protein: CASSSSGSSGNTIYF
D gene: -; J gene: TRBJ2-2; clone size: many; V gene: TRBV6-1; CDR3 DNA: TGTGCCAGCAGACGCGAACTAAACACCGGGGAGCTGTTTTTT; CDR3 protein: CASRRELNTGELFF
D gene: -; J gene: TRBJ1-3; clone size: -; V gene: TRBV28; CDR3 DNA: TGTGCCAGCAGTTTATATTCGTTGGGCAGTCGTGGAAACACCATATATTTT; CDR3 protein: CASSLYSLGSRGNTIYF
D gene: -; J gene: TRBJ2-5; clone size: -; V gene: TRBV5-1; CDR3 DNA: TGCGCCAGCACTCCGGTGGGGGCGCGAGAGACCCAGTACTTC; CDR3 protein: CASTPVGARETQYF
D gene: TRBD2; J gene: TRBJ2-1; clone size: -; V gene: TRBV6-1; CDR3 DNA: TGTGCCAGCAGTGTCGGGACTATGCGGGTTTACAATGAGCAGTTCTTC; CDR3 protein: CASSVGTMRVYNEQFF
D gene: TRBD2; J gene: TRBJ2-7; clone size: -; V gene: TRBV28; CDR3 DNA: TGTGCCAGCAGTTTAGGACTAGCGGGATTACAGTACTTC; CDR3 protein: CASSLGLAGLQYF
D gene: -; J gene: TRBJ1-2; clone size: -; V gene: TRBV5-4; CDR3 DNA: TGTGCCAGCAGCTTGGACGGGACCTATGGCTACACCTTC; CDR3 protein: CASSLDGTYGYTF
D gene: -; J gene: TRBJ2-5; clone size: -; V gene: TRBV18; CDR3 DNA: TGTGCCAGCTCACCACCGAGCAGGGCCCAAGAGACCCAGTACTTC; CDR3 protein: CASSPPSRAQETQYF
D gene: -; J gene: TRBJ2-2; clone size: -; V gene: TRBV6-4; CDR3 DNA: TGTGCCAGCAGCCTCACACAAGAGGCCGGGGAGCTGTTTTTT; CDR3 protein: CASSLTQEAGELFF